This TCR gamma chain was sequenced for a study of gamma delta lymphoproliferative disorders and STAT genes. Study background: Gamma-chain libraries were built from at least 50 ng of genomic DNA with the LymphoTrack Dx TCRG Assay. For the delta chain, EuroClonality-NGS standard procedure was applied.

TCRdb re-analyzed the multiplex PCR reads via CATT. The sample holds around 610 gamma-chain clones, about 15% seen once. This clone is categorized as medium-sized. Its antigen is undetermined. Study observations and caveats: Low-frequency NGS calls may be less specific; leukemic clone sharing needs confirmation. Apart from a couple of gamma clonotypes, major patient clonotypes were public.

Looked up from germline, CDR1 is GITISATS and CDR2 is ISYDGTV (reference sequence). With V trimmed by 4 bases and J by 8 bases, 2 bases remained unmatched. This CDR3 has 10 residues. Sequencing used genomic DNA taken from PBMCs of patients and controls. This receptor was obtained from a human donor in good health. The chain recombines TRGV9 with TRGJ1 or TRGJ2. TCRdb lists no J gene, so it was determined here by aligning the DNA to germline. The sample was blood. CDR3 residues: CALWENKKLF. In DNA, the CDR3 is TGTGCCTTGTGGGAAAATAAGAAACTCTTT.